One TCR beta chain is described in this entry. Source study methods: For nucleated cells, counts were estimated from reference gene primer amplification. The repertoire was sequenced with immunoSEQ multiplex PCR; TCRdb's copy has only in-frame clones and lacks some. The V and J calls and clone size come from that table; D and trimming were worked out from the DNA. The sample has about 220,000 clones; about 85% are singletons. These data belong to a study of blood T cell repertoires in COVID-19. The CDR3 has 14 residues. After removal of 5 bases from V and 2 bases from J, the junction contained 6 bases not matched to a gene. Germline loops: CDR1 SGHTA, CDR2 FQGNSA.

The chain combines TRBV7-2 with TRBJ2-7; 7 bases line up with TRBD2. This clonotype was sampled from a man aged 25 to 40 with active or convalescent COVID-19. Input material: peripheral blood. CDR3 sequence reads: CASSPRLAAYEQYF. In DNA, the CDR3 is TGTGCCAGCAGCCCGAGACTAGCCGCCTACGAGCAGTACTTC.